This T cell receptor beta chain originates from a study of blood T cell repertoires in COVID-19. TCRdb's copy holds only in-frame clones and misses some; the assay was immunoSEQ multiplex PCR. The table shows 150,000 to 200,000 clones, with 60% to 80% occurring only once. The V segment lost 6 bases and the J segment 0 bases; nucleotides outside the gene matches: 6. This CDR3 is built from 15 residues. Germline CDR1 is PRHDT and CDR2 is FYEKMQ (reference sequence). This clonotype was obtained from a man aged 60-69 years who had been exposed to COVID-19. Sequencing input: PBMCs or T cells enriched from blood (not recorded which). This sequence joins TRBV13 and TRBJ2-5; 8 nucleotides align to TRBD1. CDR3: CASSLGQAHQETQYF. CDR3 nucleotides: TGTGCCAGCAGTTTGGGACAGGCCCACCAAGAGACCCAGTACTTC.